The rows below give T cell receptor beta chains drawn from one sample of a study of regulatory T cells in long-lasting Graves disease. TCRdb called the multiplex PCR reads again in MiXCR, with one record for every CDR3 protein. The sample has about 240,000 distinct CDR3 sequences, 20% to 25% seen once. The specimen comprised peripheral blood mononuclear cells (PBMCs), sampled at new diagnosis, from a patient treated with antithyroid drugs. These receptors were collected from a female donor with Graves disease. The CDR3 runs from the conserved cysteine through the conserved F or W.

v_call	j_call	cdr3_aa
TRBV30	TRBJ1-5	CAWSVNLNQPQHF
TRBV6-1	TRBJ1-2	CASSPPGQGNGYTF
TRBV4-2	TRBJ2-1	CASSQGDTKDGEQFF
TRBV28	TRBJ1-2	CASSSSTGDYTF
TRBV12-3/TRBV12-4	TRBJ1-6	CASSLQGVRTPLHF
TRBV10-1	TRBJ1-4	CASSVGRGREKLFF
TRBV6-1	TRBJ1-5	CASTPSGDQPQHF
TRBV5-1	TRBJ2-2	CASSPAGLAGNTGELFF
TRBV4-1	TRBJ2-5	CASSQGATDTGRGETQYF
TRBV10-2	TRBJ2-1	CASGKDSGSYNEQFF
TRBV7-9	TRBJ2-1	CASRRGSFNEQFF
TRBV24-1	TRBJ2-1	CASGTVYNEQFF
TRBV20-1	TRBJ2-3	CSAETSGDPDTQYF
TRBV11-2	TRBJ2-1	CASSLDLRGWKYNEQFF
TRBV18	TRBJ2-3	CASSHRQLDTDTQYF
TRBV7-2	TRBJ1-1	CASSSIYTEAFF